The TCR beta chain under discussion was sequenced for a study of OX40 agonist ivuxolimab in advanced cancers. This clone was found once. The method was immunoSEQ multiplex PCR; TCRdb's version includes in-frame clones alone and lacks a portion of them. This table has around 37,000 clones, 65% to 90% appearing once. Trimming stripped 5 bases from V and 8 bases from J, with 13 bases between. CDR1 SGHTA and CDR2 FQGTGA come from the germline V gene. The CDR3 length is 13 residues. This sequence was found in an adult with an advanced solid tumor such as melanoma, head and neck, liver or kidney cancer. The rearrangement uses TRBV7-3 and TRBJ2-1, with D perhaps TRBD2 (5 bases). The sequences come from CD4+ or CD8+ T cells sorted from blood, collected in a trial of the OX40 agonist ivuxolimab. The CDR3 loop reads CASSPGRWDEQFF. The CDR3, as DNA: TGTGCCAGCAGCCCGGGAAGGTGGGATGAGCAGTTCTTC.